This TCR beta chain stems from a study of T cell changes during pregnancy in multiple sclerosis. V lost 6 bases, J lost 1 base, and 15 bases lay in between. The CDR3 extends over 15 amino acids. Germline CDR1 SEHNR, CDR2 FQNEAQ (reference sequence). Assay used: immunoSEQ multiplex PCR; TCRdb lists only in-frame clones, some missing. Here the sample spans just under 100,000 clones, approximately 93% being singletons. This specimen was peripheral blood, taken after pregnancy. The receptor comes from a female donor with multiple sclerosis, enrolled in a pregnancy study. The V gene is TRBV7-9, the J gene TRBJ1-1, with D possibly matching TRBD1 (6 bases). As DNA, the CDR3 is TGTGCCAGCAGTTCCGGACAGTGGAAGAACACTGAAGCTTTCTTT. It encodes CASSSGQWKNTEAFF.